This T cell receptor (beta chain) was observed in a study of cytomegalovirus exposure and HLA in healthy donors. Findings and limits, study-wide: The authors enumerated 150 to 200 TCR beta chains as linked to cytomegalovirus. Roughly uniform depth of sequencing across donors was assumed in presence/absence analyses. Sequences of the TCR beta chain were said to predict the HLA-A and HLA-B alleles of most subjects accurately. A cluster of highly shared sequence variants was likely a sequencing artifact.

CDR1 and CDR2 from the germline V gene are KGHSH and LQKENI. V was cut by 6 bases and J by 10 bases, with 16 bases left in between. CDR3 length: 13 residues. Comment on this clone: Its antigen remains unknown.

It was with 60 Vbeta and 13 Jbeta primers that the PCR ran. Only in-frame clones appear in the TCRdb table, and some are missing; sequencing was by immunoSEQ multiplex PCR. The sample yields fewer than 250,000 clones, 75% to 80% seen once. The receptor comes from a woman younger than 45 in good health and CMV-seropositive. The sequencing sample was made of PBMCs. The genes are TRBV18 and TRBJ2-1; a weak D match, TRBD1 (5 bases). CDR3 sequence reads: CASSPSTRGEQFF. For the CDR3, the DNA is TGTGCCAGCTCCCCCTCCACAAGGGGCGAGCAGTTCTTC.